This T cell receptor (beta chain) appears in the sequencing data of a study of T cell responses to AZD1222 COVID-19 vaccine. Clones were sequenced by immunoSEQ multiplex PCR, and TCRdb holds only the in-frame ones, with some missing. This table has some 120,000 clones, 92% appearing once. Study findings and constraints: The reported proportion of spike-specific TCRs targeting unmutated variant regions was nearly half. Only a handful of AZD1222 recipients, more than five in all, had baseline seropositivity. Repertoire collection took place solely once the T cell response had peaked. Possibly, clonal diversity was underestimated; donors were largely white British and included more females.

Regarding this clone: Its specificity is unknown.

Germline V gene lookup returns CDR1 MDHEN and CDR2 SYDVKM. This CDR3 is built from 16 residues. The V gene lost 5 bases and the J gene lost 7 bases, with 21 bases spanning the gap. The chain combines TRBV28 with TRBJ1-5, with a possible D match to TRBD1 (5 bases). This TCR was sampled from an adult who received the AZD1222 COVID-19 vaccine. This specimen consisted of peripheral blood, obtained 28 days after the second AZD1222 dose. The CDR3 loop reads CASSTASWGGVQPQHF. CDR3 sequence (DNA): TGTGCCAGCAGTACGGCCAGTTGGGGAGGGGTGCAGCCCCAGCATTTT. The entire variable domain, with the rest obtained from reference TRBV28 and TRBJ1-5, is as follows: DVKVTQSSRYLVKRTGEKVFLECVQDMDHENMFWYRQDPGLGLRLIYFSYDVKMKEKGDIPEGYSVSREKKERFSLILESASTNQTSMYLCASSTASWGGVQPQHFGDGTRLSIL.